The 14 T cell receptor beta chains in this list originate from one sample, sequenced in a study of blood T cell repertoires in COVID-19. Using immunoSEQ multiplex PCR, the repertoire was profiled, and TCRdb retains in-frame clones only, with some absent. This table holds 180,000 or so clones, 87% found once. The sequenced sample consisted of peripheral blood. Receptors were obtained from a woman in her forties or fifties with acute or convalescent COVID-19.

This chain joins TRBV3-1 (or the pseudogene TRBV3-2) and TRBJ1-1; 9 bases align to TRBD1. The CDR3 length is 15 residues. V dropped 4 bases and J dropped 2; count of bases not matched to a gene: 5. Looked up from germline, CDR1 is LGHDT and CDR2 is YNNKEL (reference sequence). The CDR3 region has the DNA TGTGCCAGCAGCCCTCCAACAGGGGGCAACACTGAAGCTTTCTTT. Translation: CASSPPTGGNTEAFF.

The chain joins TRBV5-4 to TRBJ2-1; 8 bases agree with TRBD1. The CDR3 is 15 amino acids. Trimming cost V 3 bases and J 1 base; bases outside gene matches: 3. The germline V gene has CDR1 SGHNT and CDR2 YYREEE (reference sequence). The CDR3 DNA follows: TGTGCCAGCAGCTCTGGACAGGGTTCCTACAATGAGCAGTTCTTC. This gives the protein CASSSGQGSYNEQFF.

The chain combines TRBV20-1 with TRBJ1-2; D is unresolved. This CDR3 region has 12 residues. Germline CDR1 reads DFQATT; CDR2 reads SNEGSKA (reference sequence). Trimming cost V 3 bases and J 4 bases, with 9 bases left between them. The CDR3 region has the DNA TGCAGTGCTAGTCCACAAATCTATGGCTACACCTTC. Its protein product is CSASPQIYGYTF.

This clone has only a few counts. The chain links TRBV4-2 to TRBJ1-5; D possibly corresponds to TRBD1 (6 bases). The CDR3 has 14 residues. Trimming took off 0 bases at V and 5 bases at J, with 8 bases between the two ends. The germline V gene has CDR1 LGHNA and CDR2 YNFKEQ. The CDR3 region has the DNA TGTGCCAGCAGCCAAGACAGGGGCCATCAGCCCCAGCATTTT. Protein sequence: CASSQDRGHQPQHF.

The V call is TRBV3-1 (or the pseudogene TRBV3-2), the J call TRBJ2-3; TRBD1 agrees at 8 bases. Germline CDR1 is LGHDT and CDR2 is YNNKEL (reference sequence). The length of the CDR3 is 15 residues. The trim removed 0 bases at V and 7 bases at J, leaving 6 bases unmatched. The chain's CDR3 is CASSQEGQGANTQYF. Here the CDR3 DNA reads TGTGCCAGCAGCCAAGAAGGGCAGGGGGCGAATACGCAGTATTTT.

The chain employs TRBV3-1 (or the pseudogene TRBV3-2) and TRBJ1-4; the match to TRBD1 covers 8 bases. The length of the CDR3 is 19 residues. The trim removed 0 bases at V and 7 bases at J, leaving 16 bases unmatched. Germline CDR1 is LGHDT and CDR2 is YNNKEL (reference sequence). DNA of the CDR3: TGTGCCAGCAGCCAAGATCCTGCCCGGACAGGGATCGTCGGTGAAAAACTGTTTTTT. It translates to CASSQDPARTGIVGEKLFF.

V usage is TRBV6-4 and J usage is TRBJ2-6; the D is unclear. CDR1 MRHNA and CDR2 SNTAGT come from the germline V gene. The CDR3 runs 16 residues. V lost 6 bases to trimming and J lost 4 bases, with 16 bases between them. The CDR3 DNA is TGTGCCAGCAGCCCCGCTAGAACCTCCGGGGCCAACGTCCTGACTTTC. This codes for CASSPARTSGANVLTF.

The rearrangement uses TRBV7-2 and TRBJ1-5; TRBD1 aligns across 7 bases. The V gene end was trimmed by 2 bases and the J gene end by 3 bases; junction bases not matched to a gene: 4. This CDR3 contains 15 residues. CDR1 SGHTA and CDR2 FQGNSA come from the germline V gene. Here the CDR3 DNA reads TGTGCCAGCAGCTTACTCGACAGGGACAATCAGCCCCAGCATTTT. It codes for CASSLLDRDNQPQHF.

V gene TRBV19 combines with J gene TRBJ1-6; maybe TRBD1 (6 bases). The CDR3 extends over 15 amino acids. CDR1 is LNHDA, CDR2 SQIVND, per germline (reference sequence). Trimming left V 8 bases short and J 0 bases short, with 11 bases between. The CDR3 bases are TGTGCCAGTCGGACAGTCTTCTCCTATAATTCACCCCTCCACTTT. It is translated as CASRTVFSYNSPLHF. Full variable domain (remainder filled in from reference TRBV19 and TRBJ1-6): DGGITQSPKYLFRKEGQNVTLSCEQNLNHDAMYWYRQDPGQGLRLIYYSQIVNDFQKGDIAEGYSVSREKKESFPLTVTSAQKNPTAFYLCASRTVFSYNSPLHFGNGTRLTVT.

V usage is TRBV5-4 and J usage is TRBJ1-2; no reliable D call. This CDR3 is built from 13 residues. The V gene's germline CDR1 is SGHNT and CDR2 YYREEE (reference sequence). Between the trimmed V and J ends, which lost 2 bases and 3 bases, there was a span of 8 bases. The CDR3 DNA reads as TGTGCCAGCAGCTTTGGCCAGTACTATGGCTACACCTTC. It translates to CASSFGQYYGYTF.

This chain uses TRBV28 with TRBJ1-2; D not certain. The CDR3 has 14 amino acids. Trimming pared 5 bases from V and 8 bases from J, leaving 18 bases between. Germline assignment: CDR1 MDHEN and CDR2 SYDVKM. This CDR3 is CASSRPPRAQGYTF. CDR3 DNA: TGTGCCAGCAGTAGACCTCCGAGGGCTCAGGGCTACACCTTC.

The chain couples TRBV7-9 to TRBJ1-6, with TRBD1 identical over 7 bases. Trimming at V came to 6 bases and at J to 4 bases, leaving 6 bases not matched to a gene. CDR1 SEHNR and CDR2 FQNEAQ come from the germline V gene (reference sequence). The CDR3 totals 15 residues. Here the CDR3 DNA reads TGTGCCAGCAGGTCCCGGGACAGATATAATTCACCCCTCCACTTT. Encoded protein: CASRSRDRYNSPLHF.

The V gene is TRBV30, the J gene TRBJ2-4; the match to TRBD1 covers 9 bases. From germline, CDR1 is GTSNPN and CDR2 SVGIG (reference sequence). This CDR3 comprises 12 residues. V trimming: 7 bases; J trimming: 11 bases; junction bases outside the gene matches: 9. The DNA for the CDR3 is TGTGCCTTTATGGACAGGGGATGGGTTCAGTACTTC. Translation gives CAFMDRGWVQYF.

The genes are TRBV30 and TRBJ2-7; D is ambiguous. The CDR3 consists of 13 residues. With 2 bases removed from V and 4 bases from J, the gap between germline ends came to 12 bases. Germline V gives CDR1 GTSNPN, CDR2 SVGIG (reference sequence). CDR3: CAWSSGWRYEQYF. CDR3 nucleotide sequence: TGTGCCTGGAGTTCGGGTTGGCGATACGAGCAGTACTTC.